This T cell receptor beta chain came from a study of T cell responses to AZD1222 COVID-19 vaccine. Study-level results: Females outnumbered males among donors, who were mostly white British; clonal diversity was possibly underestimated. Of spike-specific TCRs, nearly half reportedly target regions left unmutated in variants.

With regard to this clone: Its antigen is unknown.

Sequenced by immunoSEQ multiplex PCR; TCRdb stores in-frame clones only, minus some. The sample consists of 90,000 to 140,000 clones, 88% of them appearing once. This receptor was obtained from an adult in good health. The specimen was peripheral blood, collected on day 0 of AZD1222 vaccination.

CDR3 nucleotides: TGTGCCAGCAGACAGGGAGGCTTTGAAGGCTACACCTTC. This sequence encodes CASRQGGFEGYTF. The V gene is TRBV28, the J gene TRBJ1-2, with D possibly being TRBD1 (6 bases). This CDR3 has 13 amino acids. Germline CDR1 reads MDHEN; CDR2 reads SYDVKM. Trimming took off 6 bases at V and 8 bases at J, with 16 bases between the two ends.